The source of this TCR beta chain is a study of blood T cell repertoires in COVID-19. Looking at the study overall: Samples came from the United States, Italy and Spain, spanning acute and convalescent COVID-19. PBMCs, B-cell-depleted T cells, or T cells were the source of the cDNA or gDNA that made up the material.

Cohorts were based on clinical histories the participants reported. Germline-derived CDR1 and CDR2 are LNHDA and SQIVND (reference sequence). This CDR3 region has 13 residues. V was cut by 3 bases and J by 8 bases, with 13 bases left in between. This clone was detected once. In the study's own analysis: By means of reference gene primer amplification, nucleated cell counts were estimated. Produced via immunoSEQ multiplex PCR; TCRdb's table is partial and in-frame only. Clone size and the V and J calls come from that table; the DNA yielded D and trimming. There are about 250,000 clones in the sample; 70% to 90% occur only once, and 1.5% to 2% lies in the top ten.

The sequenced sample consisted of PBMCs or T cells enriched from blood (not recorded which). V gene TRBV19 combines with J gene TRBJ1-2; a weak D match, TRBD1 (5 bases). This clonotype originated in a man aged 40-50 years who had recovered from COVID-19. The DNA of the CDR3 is TGTGCCAGTAGTATCCAAGGGGATGGCGGCTACACCTTC. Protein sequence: CASSIQGDGGYTF.